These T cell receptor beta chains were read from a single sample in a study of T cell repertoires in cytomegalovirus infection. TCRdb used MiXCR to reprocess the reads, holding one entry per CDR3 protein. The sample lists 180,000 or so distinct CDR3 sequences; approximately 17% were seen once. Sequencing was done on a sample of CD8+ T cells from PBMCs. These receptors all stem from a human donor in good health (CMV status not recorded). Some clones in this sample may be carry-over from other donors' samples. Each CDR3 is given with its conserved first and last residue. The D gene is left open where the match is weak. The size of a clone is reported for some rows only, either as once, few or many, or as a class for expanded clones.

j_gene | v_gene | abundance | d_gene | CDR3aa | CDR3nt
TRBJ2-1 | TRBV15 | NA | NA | CATSPLRMDYNEQFF | TGTGCCACCAGCCCCCTCAGAATGGACTACAATGAGCAGTTCTTC
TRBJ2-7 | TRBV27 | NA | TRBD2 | CASSLSAGGGYEQYF | TGTGCCAGCAGTTTATCGGCCGGGGGGGGCTACGAGCAGTACTTC
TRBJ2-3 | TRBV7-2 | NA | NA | CASRKNRASDTQYF | TGTGCCAGCAGAAAGAACAGGGCATCCGATACGCAGTATTTT
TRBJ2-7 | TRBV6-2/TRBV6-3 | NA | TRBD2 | CASSYSQRGGYEQYF | TGTGCCAGCAGTTACTCCCAGCGGGGGGGCTACGAGCAGTACTTC
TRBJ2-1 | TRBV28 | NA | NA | CASSFEAYNEQFF | TGTGCCAGCAGTTTCGAGGCTTACAATGAGCAGTTCTTC
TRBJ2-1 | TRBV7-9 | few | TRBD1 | CASSFSGTGVFNEQFF | TGTGCCAGCAGCTTTTCCGGGACAGGGGTCTTCAATGAGCAGTTCTTC
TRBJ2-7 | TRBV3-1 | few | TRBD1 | CASSQDLRDRDPYEQYF | TGTGCCAGCAGCCAAGATCTACGGGACAGGGACCCCTACGAGCAGTACTTC
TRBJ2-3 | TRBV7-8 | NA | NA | CASSLSPDTQYF | TGTGCCAGCAGCTTAAGTCCAGATACGCAGTATTTT
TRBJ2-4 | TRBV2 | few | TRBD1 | CASRWTGITPIAKNIQYF | TGTGCCAGCAGATGGACAGGCATTACCCCGATAGCCAAAAACATTCAGTACTTC
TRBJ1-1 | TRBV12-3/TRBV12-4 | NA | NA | CATLGEGNTEAFF | TGTGCCACCCTGGGGGAAGGGAACACTGAAGCTTTCTTT
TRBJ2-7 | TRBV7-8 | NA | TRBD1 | CASSLYGTGDNEQYF | TGTGCCAGCAGCCTCTACGGGACAGGGGACAACGAGCAGTACTTC
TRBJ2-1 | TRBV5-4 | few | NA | CASSLAARSSYNEQFF | TGTGCCAGCAGCTTAGCCGCCAGAAGCTCCTACAATGAGCAGTTCTTC
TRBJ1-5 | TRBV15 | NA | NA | CATSRERGTNQPQHF | TGTGCCACCAGCAGAGAGCGGGGGACGAATCAGCCCCAGCATTTT
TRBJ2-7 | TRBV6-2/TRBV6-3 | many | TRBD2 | CASSPPRGGRYEQYF | TGTGCCAGCAGTCCCCCGCGGGGGGGCCGCTACGAGCAGTACTTC
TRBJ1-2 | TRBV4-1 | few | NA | CASSQEGRSYGYTF | TGCGCCAGCAGCCAAGAGGGAAGGTCTTATGGCTACACCTTC
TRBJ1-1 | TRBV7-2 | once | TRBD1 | CASSLGARGETEAFF | TGTGCCAGCAGCTTAGGGGCCAGGGGGGAAACTGAAGCTTTCTTT
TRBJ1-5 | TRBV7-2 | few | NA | CASSSGQPQHF | TGTGCCAGCAGCTCCGGACAGCCCCAGCATTTT
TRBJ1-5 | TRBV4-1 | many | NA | CASSQDISVYSNQPQHF | TGCGCCAGCAGCCAAGATATTAGTGTCTATAGCAATCAGCCCCAGCATTTT
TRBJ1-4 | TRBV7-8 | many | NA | CASSLQGYNEKLFF | TGTGCCAGCAGTTTACAGGGATATAATGAAAAACTGTTTTTT
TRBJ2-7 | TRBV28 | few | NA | CAIRKRDSSYEQYF | TGTGCCATCAGAAAGCGGGACAGTTCCTACGAGCAGTACTTC
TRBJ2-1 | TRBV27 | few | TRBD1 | CASSLHRDRGRDEQFF | TGTGCCAGCAGTCTCCACCGGGACAGGGGAAGGGATGAGCAGTTCTTC
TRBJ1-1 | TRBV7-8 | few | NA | CASIPGPTKNTEAFF | TGTGCCAGCATACCGGGCCCGACGAAGAACACTGAAGCTTTCTTT
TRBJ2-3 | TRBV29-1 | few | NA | CSVEERVTSTDTQYF | TGCAGCGTTGAGGAGCGGGTTACTAGCACAGATACGCAGTATTTT
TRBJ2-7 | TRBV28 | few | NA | CASSFQARSYEQYF | TGTGCCAGCAGTTTTCAGGCGCGGTCCTACGAGCAGTACTTC
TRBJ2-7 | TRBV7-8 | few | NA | CASSFGTPSSYEQYF | TGTGCCAGCAGCTTTGGGACACCGAGCTCCTACGAGCAGTACTTC
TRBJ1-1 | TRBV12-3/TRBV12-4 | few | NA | CASSLSDSKRNAEAFF | TGTGCCAGCAGTTTAAGCGACTCCAAAAGAAACGCTGAAGCTTTCTTT
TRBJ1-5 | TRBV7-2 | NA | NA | CASSLVEYQPQHF | TGTGCCAGCAGCTTAGTTGAATATCAGCCCCAGCATTTT
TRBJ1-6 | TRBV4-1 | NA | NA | CASSQVGDNSPLHF | TGCGCCAGCAGCCAAGTAGGCGATAATTCACCCCTCCACTTT
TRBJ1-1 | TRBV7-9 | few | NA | CASSFAEMNTEAFF | TGTGCCAGCAGCTTTGCAGAAATGAACACTGAAGCTTTCTTT
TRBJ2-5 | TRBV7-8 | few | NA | CASSLGSGPVRETQYF | TGTGCCAGCAGCTTAGGGTCGGGACCAGTACGAGAGACCCAGTACTTC
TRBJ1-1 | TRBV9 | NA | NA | CASSPALRTARNTEAFF | TGTGCCAGCAGCCCAGCCCTTCGGACAGCCCGAAACACTGAAGCTTTCTTT
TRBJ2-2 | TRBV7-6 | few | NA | CASSTGTGRSTGELFF | TGTGCCAGCAGCACCGGGACCGGGCGTAGCACCGGGGAGCTGTTTTTT
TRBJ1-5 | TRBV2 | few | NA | CASSESSNQPQHF | TGTGCCAGCAGTGAGAGTAGCAATCAGCCCCAGCATTTT
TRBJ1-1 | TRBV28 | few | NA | CASRTMNTEAFF | TGTGCCAGCAGAACTATGAACACTGAAGCTTTCTTT
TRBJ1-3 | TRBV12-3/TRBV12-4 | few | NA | CASSFSRDWDTIYF | TGTGCCAGCAGTTTTAGCCGGGATTGGGACACCATATATTTT
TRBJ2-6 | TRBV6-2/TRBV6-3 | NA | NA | CASSPPRASGANVLTF | TGTGCCAGCAGCCCCCCCAGGGCCTCTGGGGCCAACGTCCTGACTTTC
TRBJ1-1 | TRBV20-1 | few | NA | CSARDRDWNTEAFF | TGCAGTGCTAGAGATAGGGACTGGAACACTGAAGCTTTCTTT
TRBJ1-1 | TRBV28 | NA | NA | CASTLSNTEAFF | TGTGCCAGCACTCTTTCTAACACTGAAGCTTTCTTT
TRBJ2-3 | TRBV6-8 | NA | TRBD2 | CASSYGASGGVTTDTQYF | TGTGCCAGCAGTTATGGGGCTAGCGGGGGGGTTACCACGGATACGCAGTATTTT
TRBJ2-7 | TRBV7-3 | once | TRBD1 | CAWKDRIFYEQYF | TGTGCCTGGAAGGACAGGATTTTCTACGAGCAGTACTTC
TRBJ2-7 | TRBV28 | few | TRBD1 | CASSRQGMSYEQYF | TGTGCCAGCAGTCGACAGGGTATGTCCTACGAGCAGTACTTC
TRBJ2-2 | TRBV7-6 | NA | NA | CAGSAERVLRTANTGELFF | TGTGCCGGCAGCGCTGAGAGGGTTTTAAGGACAGCGAACACCGGGGAGCTGTTTTTT